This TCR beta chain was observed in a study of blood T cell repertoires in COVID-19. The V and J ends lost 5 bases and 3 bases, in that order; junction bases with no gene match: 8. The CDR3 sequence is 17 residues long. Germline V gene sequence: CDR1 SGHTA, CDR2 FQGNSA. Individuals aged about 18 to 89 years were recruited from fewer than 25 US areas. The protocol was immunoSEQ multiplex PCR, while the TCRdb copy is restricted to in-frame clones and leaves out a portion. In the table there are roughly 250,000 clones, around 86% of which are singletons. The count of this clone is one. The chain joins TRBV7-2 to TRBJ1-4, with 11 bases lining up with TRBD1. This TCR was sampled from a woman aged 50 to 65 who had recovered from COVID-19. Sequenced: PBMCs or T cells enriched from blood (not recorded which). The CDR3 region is CASSPRDRGKSNEKLFF. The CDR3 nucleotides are TGTGCCAGCAGCCCCCGGGACAGGGGGAAGTCTAATGAAAAACTGTTTTTT.